One and the same sample provided the 24 T cell receptor beta chains below, sequenced in a study of blood T cell repertoires in COVID-19. Assay used: immunoSEQ multiplex PCR; TCRdb lists only in-frame clones, some missing. The profile shows tens of thousands of clones, roughly 86% of them singletons. The specimen sequenced was peripheral blood. The receptors here all came from a man aged 35 to 55 with COVID-19, enrolled during active disease.

The genes are TRBV6-5 and TRBJ1-2; no clear D gene. With 5 bases removed from V and 6 bases from J, the gap between germline ends came to 13 bases. CDR3 size: 13 residues. Germline V lookup: CDR1 MNHEY, CDR2 SVGAGI. CDR3 DNA: TGTGCCAGCAGTAAACGGACTCGAAATGGCTACACCTTC. Protein: CASSKRTRNGYTF.

V usage is TRBV2 and J usage is TRBJ2-2, with D perhaps TRBD2 (6 bases). V gave up 2 bases and J gave up 2 bases, with 12 bases separating them. The CDR3 contains 16 residues. CDR1 SNHLY and CDR2 FYNNEI come from the germline V gene. CDR3 in amino acids: CASSELGGENTGELFF. For the CDR3, the DNA is TGTGCCAGCAGTGAATTGGGCGGGGAAAACACCGGGGAGCTGTTTTTT.

Here the CDR3 reads CASRGQSKNIQYF. Written as DNA, the CDR3 is TGTGCCAGCAGAGGACAGTCCAAAAACATTCAGTACTTC. V gene TRBV12-3 or TRBV12-4 combines with J gene TRBJ2-4, with a tentative D call TRBD1 (6 bases). Trimming shortened V by 6 bases and J by 2 bases, and 8 bases separated the two germline ends. The CDR3 totals 13 residues.

The V gene is TRBV11-2, the J gene TRBJ2-1; TRBD1 aligns across 8 bases. V lost 5 bases, J lost 4 bases, and 10 bases stayed unmatched. Germline V gene data show CDR1 as SGHAT and CDR2 as FQNNGV. The CDR3 covers 16 residues. As DNA, the CDR3 is TGTGCCAGCAGCCTTATGGACAGGGAGCCGTACAATGAGCAGTTCTTC. Its protein product is CASSLMDREPYNEQFF.

The count of this clone is one. The chain has TRBV28 and TRBJ2-4; D may be TRBD1 (6 bases). V lost 8 bases and J 0 bases, leaving 14 bases between the germline ends. Germline CDR1 reads MDHEN; CDR2 reads SYDVKM. The CDR3 consists of 15 residues. The CDR3 sequence: CASRDTTLAKNIQYF. In DNA form, the CDR3 reads TGTGCCAGCCGGGACACTACCCTAGCCAAAAACATTCAGTACTTC.

The chain combines TRBV6-5 with TRBJ2-7, with a weak D call TRBD2 (5 bases). Germline loops: CDR1 MNHEY, CDR2 SVGAGI. This CDR3 comprises 13 residues. V gave up 5 bases and J gave up 0 bases, with 8 bases separating them. DNA of the CDR3: TGTGCCAGCAGTATGGGAGTCTCCTACGAGCAGTACTTC. Translation gives CASSMGVSYEQYF.

This chain connects TRBV19 to TRBJ2-3; 7 bases match TRBD1. Germline V gene sequence: CDR1 LNHDA, CDR2 SQIVND (reference sequence). Germline trimming cut 5 bases from V and 0 bases from J; bases unmatched to any gene: 11. This CDR3 region has 17 residues. Written as DNA, the CDR3 is TGTGCCAGTAGTGTTGACAGGGACGGACCTAGCACAGATACGCAGTATTTT. Protein product: CASSVDRDGPSTDTQYF.

This clone occurred once. The CDR3 region has the DNA TGTGCCAGCAGCCGGACAGACTTCTCCTACGAGCAGTACTTC. Translated: CASSRTDFSYEQYF. V is TRBV25-1 and J is TRBJ2-7, with TRBD1 as a possible D gene (6 bases). With 6 bases removed from V and 0 bases from J, the gap between germline ends came to 12 bases. Germline CDR1 reads MGHDK; CDR2 reads SYGVNS. CDR3 size: 14 residues.

This chain links TRBV7-5 with TRBJ1-6. TRBV7-5 is described as a pseudogene. The CDR3 contains 18 residues. Written as DNA, the CDR3 is TGTGTCAGAAGCCTCGCGCGCCCTCGGGGGGACTATAATTCACCCCTCCACTTT. It codes for CVRSLARPRGDYNSPLHF.

This chain connects TRBV2 to TRBJ2-7; 11 nucleotides line up with TRBD1. Germline CDR1 is SNHLY and CDR2 is FYNNEI. The V and J ends lost 5 bases and 3 bases, in that order; junction bases with no gene match: 6. CDR3 length: 15 residues. CDR3 sequence reads: CASSRGGTGGYEQYF. CDR3 DNA: TGTGCCAGCAGTCGAGGCGGGACAGGGGGCTACGAGCAGTACTTC.

The chain joins TRBV6-1 to TRBJ2-7; TRBD2 is a possible D gene (6 bases). Germline lookup yields CDR1 MNHNS and CDR2 SASEGT. The CDR3 is 13 amino acids. V was shortened by 3 bases and J by 3 bases, with 9 bases between the two germline ends. The CDR3 DNA follows: TGTGCCAGCAGTGAGGGAGGAAACTACGAGCAGTACTTC. Amino acids: CASSEGGNYEQYF.

This clone was seen just once. The rearrangement links TRBV30 to TRBJ1-2; 8 bases fit TRBD1. Germline V gives CDR1 GTSNPN, CDR2 SVGIG (reference sequence). J was trimmed by 3 bases and V by 3 bases; bases with no gene match: 6. This CDR3 region has 14 residues. The CDR3, as DNA: TGTGCCTGGAGCCGTACGGACAGGGACTATGGCTACACCTTC. Encoded protein: CAWSRTDRDYGYTF.

The genes are TRBV6-5 and TRBJ1-5; TRBD1 matches 9 bases. Germline assignment: CDR1 MNHEY and CDR2 SVGAGI. V dropped 8 bases and J dropped 2; count of bases not matched to a gene: 7. The CDR3 runs to 15 residues. In DNA form, the CDR3 reads TGTGCCAGCCTGACAGGGGGATATGGCAATCAGCCCCAGCATTTT. Its translation is CASLTGGYGNQPQHF.

The chain recombines TRBV5-4 with TRBJ1-6; TRBD1 might be the D (5 bases). Trimming took 4 bases from V and 8 from J, leaving 10 bases between them. In germline, CDR1 is SGHNT, CDR2 YYREEE (reference sequence). The CDR3 length is 13 residues. CDR3 nucleotide sequence: TGTGCCAGCAGCAAACAGGAAGATTCACCCCTCCACTTT. It codes for CASSKQEDSPLHF. Full variable domain (outside the CDR3, taken from reference TRBV5-4 and TRBJ1-6): ETGVTQSPTHLIKTRGQQVTLRCSSQSGHNTVSWYQQALGQGPQFIFQYYREEENGRGNFPPRFSGLQFPNYSSELNVNALELDDSALYLCASSKQEDSPLHFGNGTRLTVT.

This clone was detected once. The V gene is TRBV7-9, the J gene TRBJ2-3; 7 bases match TRBD2. The junction had 12 bases not matched to a gene; V was cut back by 5 bases and J by 1 base. The germline gives CDR1 SEHNR, CDR2 FQNEAQ (reference sequence). This CDR3 is 17 amino acids long. CDR3 sequence (DNA): TGTGCCAGCAGCCCGTCATGGACTAGTGAAGGCACAGATACGCAGTATTTT. It translates to CASSPSWTSEGTDTQYF.

This chain uses TRBV14 with TRBJ1-6; D uncertain. CDR3 length: 13 amino acids. Germline V gene sequence: CDR1 SGHDN, CDR2 FVKESK. V lost 1 base, J lost 9 bases, and 7 bases lay in between. This CDR3 is CASSQVGSSPLHF. The CDR3 DNA reads TGTGCCAGCAGCCAAGTTGGCAGTTCACCCCTCCACTTT.

The V gene is TRBV27, the J gene TRBJ2-7, with 9 bases matching TRBD1. The CDR3 loop spans 13 amino acids. V lost 6 bases to trimming and J lost 6 bases; unmatched junction nucleotides: 6. Germline V CDR1 and CDR2: MNHEY, SMNVEV (reference sequence). This CDR3 is CASSPGQGLEQYF. Here the CDR3 DNA reads TGTGCCAGCAGCCCGGGACAGGGACTCGAGCAGTACTTC.

The chain couples TRBV28 to TRBJ1-6; D not certain. The V gene lost 7 bases and the J gene lost 14 bases, with 15 bases spanning the gap. The CDR3 covers 12 residues. The germline V gene has CDR1 MDHEN and CDR2 SYDVKM. The CDR3 reads CASTLDGFSLHF. The CDR3 coding sequence is TGTGCCAGCACCCTAGACGGTTTCTCCCTCCACTTT.

The V call is TRBV5-1, the J call TRBJ2-7, with 10 bases that match TRBD2. V shed 4 bases, J shed 0 bases, and the junction held 7 bases outside the gene matches. The length of the CDR3 is 16 residues. CDR1 and CDR2 from the germline V gene are SGHRS and YFSETQ. CDR3 loop: CASSTLAGGLSYEQYF. The CDR3 nucleotides read TGCGCCAGCAGCACCTTAGCGGGGGGACTCTCCTACGAGCAGTACTTC. Filled out from reference TRBV5-1 and TRBJ2-7, the complete variable domain reads KAGVTQTPRYLIKTRGQQVTLSCSPISGHRSVSWYQQTPGQGLQFLFEYFSETQRNKGNFPGRFSGRQFSNSRSEMNVSTLELGDSALYLCASSTLAGGLSYEQYFGPGTRLTVT.

The rearrangement uses TRBV10-3 and TRBJ1-4; TRBD1 matches at 11 bases. This CDR3 is built from 13 residues. Trimming removed 8 bases from V and 7 bases from J; junction bases left unmatched: 3. CDR1 and CDR2 from the germline V gene are ENHRY and SYGVKD. The CDR3 sequence: CAISGTGGEKLFF. CDR3 DNA: TGTGCCATCTCCGGGACAGGGGGTGAAAAACTGTTTTTT.

The chain carries TRBV12-3 or TRBV12-4 and TRBJ2-2; 8 bases fit TRBD1. V lost 4 bases and J lost 6; bases outside the gene matches: 1. This CDR3 contains 13 residues. CDR3 in amino acids: CASSWTGSGELFF. In DNA form, the CDR3 reads TGTGCCAGCAGTTGGACAGGGTCCGGGGAGCTGTTTTTT.

The genes are TRBV7-2 and TRBJ1-3; TRBD1 agrees at 10 bases. Trimming took 4 bases from V and 4 from J; bases not matched to a gene: 4. Germline CDR1 reads SGHTA; CDR2 reads FQGNSA. This CDR3 has 15 amino acids. CDR3 region: CASSSGQGIGNTIYF. CDR3 nucleotides: TGTGCCAGCAGCTCGGGACAGGGGATAGGAAACACCATATATTTT.

V gene TRBV6-5 combines with J gene TRBJ1-5; D might be TRBD1 (6 bases). V gave up 6 bases and J gave up 4 bases, with 10 bases separating them. This CDR3 spans 13 amino acids. Looked up from germline, CDR1 is MNHEY and CDR2 is SVGAGI. The DNA of the CDR3 is TGTGCCAGCAGACACAGGGTAAATCAGCCCCAGCATTTT. Translating it yields CASRHRVNQPQHF.

The gene calls are TRBV30 and TRBJ2-3, with D maybe TRBD1 (5 bases). V gave up 2 bases and J gave up 4 bases, with 10 bases separating them. CDR1 is GTSNPN, CDR2 SVGIG, per germline (reference sequence). CDR3 length: 13 amino acids. The CDR3 spells CAWSRGQADTQYF. CDR3 nucleotide sequence: TGTGCCTGGAGTCGCGGACAAGCAGATACGCAGTATTTT.